Listed below are T cell receptor beta chains from one sample, sequenced in a study of blood T cell repertoires in COVID-19. The data were produced by immunoSEQ multiplex PCR, yet TCRdb's version contains in-frame clones alone and is incomplete. The profile shows about 180,000 clones, nearly 80% of them singletons. Sequences were obtained from PBMCs or T cells enriched from blood (not recorded which). Every receptor here comes from a man aged 60 to 69 who had been exposed to COVID-19. Both conserved end residues are trimmed from each CDR3. The order of the fields is J gene, V gene, CDR3 protein.

>TRBJ2-7|TRBV7-9
ASSSGTVSYEQY
>TRBJ2-7|TRBV7-2
ASSLGGHYYEQY
>TRBJ2-1|TRBV27
ASSLIVKRAEQF
>TRBJ1-5|TRBV5-5
ASSLRGGGFQPQH
>TRBJ2-7|TRBV5-1
ASSSGVAGYEQY
>TRBJ1-2|TRBV28
ASNAQGNYGYT
>TRBJ1-3|TRBV6-4
ASSDSLMRLGNTIY
>TRBJ2-1|TRBV7-9
ASSETGVGYNEQF
>TRBJ1-4|TRBV7-9
ASSLLSGSTNEKLF
>TRBJ1-6|TRBV6-1
ASSWANSPLH
>TRBJ1-5|TRBV24-1
ATSDAGTSSNQPQH
>TRBJ1-4|TRBV2
ASSTTFTGLTNEKLF
>TRBJ1-2|TRBV27
ASSLSRWDRQSNYGYT
>TRBJ2-7|TRBV9
ASSLTGGYEQY
>TRBJ2-7|TRBV27
ASSSSRGPYEQY
>TRBJ2-5|TRBV27
ASSLNSGRETQY
>TRBJ2-7|TRBV6-5
ASRPDRALRYEQY
>TRBJ2-1|TRBV19
ASEIGDRGGNEQF
>TRBJ2-7|TRBV21-1
ASSKVGSGSWYEQY
>TRBJ1-2|TRBV7-9
ASSLGVGGYT